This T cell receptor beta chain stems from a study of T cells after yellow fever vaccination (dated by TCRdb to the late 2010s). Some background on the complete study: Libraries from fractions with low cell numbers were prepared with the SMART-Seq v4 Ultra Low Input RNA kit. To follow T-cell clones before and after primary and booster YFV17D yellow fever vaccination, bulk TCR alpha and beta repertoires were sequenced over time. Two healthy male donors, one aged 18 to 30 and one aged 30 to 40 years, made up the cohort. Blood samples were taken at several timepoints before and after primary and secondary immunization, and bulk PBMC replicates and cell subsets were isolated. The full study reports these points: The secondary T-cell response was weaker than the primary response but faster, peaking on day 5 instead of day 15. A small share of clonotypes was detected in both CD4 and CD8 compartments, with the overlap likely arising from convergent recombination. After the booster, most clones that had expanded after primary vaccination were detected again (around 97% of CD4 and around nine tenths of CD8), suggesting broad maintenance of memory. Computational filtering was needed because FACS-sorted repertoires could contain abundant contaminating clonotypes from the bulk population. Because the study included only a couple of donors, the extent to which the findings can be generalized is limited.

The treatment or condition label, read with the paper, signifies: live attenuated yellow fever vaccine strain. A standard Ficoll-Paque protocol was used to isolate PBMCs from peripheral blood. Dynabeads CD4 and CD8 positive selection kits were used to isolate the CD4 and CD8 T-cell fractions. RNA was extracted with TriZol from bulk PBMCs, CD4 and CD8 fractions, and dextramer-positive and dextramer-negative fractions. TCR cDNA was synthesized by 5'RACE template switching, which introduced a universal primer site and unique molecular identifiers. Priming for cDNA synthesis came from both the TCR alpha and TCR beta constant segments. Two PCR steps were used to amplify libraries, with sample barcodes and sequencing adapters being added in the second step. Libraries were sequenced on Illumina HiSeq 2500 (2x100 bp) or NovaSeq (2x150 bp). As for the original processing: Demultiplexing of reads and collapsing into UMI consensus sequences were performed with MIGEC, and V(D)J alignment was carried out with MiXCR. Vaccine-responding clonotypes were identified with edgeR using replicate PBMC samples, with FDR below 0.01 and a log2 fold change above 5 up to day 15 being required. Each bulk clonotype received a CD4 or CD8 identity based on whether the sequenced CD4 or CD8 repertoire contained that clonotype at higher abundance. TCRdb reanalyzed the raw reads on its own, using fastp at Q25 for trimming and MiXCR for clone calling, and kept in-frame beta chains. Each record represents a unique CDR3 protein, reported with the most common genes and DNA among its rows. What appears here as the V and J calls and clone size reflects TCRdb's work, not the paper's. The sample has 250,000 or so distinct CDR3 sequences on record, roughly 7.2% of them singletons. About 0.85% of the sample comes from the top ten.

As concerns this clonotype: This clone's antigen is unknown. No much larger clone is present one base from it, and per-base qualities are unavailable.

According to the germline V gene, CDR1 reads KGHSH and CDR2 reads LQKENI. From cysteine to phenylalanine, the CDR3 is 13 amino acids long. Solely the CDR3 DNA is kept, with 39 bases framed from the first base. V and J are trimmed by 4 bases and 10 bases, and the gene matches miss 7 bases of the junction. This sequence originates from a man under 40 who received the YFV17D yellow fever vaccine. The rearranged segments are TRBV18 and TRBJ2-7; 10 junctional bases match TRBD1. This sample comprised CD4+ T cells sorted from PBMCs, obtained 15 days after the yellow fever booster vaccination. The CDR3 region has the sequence CASSLSRDRGQYF. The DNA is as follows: TGTGCCAGCTCACTCTCCCGGGACAGGGGTCAGTACTTC.